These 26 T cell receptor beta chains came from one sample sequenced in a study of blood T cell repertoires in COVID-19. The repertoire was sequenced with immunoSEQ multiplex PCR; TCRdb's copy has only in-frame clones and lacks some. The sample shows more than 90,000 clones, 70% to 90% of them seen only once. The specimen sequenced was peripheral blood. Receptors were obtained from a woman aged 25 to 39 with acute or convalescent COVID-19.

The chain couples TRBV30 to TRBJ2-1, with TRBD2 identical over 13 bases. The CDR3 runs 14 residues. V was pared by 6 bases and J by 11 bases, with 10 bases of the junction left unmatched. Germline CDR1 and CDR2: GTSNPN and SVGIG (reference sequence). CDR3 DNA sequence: TGTGCCTGTCACGGGACTAGCGGGGCCTACCAGCAGTTCTTC. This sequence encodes CACHGTSGAYQQFF.

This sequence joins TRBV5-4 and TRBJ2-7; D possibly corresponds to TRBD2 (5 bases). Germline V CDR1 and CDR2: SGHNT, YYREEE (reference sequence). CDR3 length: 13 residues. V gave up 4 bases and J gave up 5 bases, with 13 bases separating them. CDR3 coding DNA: TGTGCCAGCAGCCCTAACTGGGGAGACGAGCAGTACTTC. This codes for CASSPNWGDEQYF.

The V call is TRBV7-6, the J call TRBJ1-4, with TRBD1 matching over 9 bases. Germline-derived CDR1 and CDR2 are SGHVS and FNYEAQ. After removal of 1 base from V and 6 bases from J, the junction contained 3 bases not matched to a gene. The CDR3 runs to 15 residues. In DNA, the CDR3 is TGTGCCAGCAGCTTAGAGGGACAGGGCGATGAAAAACTGTTTTTT. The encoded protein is CASSLEGQGDEKLFF.

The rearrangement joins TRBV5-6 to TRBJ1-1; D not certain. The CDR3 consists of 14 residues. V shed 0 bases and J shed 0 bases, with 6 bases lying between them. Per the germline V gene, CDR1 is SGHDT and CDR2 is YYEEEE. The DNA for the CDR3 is TGTGCCAGCAGCTTGGGAGATATGAACACTGAAGCTTTCTTT. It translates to CASSLGDMNTEAFF.

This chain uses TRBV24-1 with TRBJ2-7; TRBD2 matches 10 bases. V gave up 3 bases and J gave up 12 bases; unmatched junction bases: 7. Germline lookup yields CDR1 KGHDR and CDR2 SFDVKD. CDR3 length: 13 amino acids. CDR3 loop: CATSDGALAGVYF. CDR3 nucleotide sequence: TGTGCCACCAGTGATGGGGCCCTAGCGGGGGTGTACTTC.

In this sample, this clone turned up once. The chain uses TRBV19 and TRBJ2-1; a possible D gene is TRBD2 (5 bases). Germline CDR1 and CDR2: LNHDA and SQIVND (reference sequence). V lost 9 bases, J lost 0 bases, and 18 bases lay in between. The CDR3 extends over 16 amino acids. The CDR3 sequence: CASCPRGASSYNEQFF. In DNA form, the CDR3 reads TGTGCCAGCTGTCCTCGGGGTGCCAGCTCCTACAATGAGCAGTTCTTC. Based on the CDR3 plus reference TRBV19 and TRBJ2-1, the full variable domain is DGGITQSPKYLFRKEGQNVTLSCEQNLNHDAMYWYRQDPGQGLRLIYYSQIVNDFQKGDIAEGYSVSREKKESFPLTVTSAQKNPTAFYLCASCPRGASSYNEQFFGPGTRLTVL.

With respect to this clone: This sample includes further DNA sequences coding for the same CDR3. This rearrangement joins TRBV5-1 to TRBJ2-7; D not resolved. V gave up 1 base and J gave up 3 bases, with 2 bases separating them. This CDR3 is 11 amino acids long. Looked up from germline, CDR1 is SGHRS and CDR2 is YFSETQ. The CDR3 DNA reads TGCGCCAGCAGCTTGTACTACGAGCAGTACTTC. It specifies CASSLYYEQYF.

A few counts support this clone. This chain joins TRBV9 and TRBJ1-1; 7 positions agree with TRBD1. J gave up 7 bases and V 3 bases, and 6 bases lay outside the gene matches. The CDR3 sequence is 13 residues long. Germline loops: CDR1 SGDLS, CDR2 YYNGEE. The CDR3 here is CASSATGASEAFF. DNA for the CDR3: TGTGCCAGCAGCGCTACAGGGGCAAGTGAAGCTTTCTTT.

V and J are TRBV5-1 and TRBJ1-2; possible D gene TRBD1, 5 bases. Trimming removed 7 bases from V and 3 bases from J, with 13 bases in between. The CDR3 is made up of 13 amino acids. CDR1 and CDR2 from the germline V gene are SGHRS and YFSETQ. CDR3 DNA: TGCGCCAGCCGTCTTACGGGGGACTATGGCTACACCTTC. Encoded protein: CASRLTGDYGYTF.

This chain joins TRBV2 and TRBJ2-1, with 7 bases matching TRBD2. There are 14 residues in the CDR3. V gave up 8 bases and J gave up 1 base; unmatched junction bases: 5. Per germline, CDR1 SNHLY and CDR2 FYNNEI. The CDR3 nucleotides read TGTGCCAGCTGCGCACTAGCGTCCTACAATGAGCAGTTCTTC. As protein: CASCALASYNEQFF. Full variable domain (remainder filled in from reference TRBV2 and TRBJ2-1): EPEVTQTPSHQVTQMGQEVILRCVPISNHLYFYWYRQILGQKVEFLVSFYNNEISEKSEIFDDQFSVERPDGSNFTLKIRSTKLEDSAMYFCASCALASYNEQFFGPGTRLTVL.

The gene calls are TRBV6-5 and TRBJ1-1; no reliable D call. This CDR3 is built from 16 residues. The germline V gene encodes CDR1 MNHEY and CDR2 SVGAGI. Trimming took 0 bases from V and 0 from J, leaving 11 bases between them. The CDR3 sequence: CASSYSPPAVNTEAFF. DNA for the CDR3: TGTGCCAGCAGTTACTCCCCCCCAGCGGTGAACACTGAAGCTTTCTTT.

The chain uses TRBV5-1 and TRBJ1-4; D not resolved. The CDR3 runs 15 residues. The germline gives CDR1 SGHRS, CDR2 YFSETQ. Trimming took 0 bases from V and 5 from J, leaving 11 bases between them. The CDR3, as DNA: TGCGCCAGCAGCTTGGCTCCACAGCCGAATGAAAAACTGTTTTTT. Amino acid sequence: CASSLAPQPNEKLFF.

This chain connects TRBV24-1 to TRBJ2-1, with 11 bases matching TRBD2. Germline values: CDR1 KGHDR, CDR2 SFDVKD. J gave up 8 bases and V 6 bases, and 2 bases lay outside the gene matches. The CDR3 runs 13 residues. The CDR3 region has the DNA TGTGCCACCAGTCTAGCGGGGGGTGATGAGCAGTTCTTC. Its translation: CATSLAGGDEQFF.

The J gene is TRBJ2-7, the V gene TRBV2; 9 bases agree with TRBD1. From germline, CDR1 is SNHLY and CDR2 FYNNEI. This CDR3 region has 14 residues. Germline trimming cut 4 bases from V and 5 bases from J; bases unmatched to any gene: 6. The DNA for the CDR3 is TGTGCCAGCAGTGCCGGGACAGGGATGGACGAGCAGTACTTC. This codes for CASSAGTGMDEQYF.

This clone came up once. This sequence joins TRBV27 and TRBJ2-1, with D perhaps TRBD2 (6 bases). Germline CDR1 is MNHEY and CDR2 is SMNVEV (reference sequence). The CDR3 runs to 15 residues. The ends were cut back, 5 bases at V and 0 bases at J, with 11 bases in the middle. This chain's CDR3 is CASSTSGPSYNEQFF. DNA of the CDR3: TGTGCCAGCAGTACCAGCGGGCCCTCCTACAATGAGCAGTTCTTC.

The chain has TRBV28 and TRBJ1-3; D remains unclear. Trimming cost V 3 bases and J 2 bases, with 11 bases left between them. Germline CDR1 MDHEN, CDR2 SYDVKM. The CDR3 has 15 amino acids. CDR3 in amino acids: CASSFEENAGNTIYF. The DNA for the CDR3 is TGTGCCAGCAGTTTTGAGGAGAACGCTGGAAACACCATATATTTT.

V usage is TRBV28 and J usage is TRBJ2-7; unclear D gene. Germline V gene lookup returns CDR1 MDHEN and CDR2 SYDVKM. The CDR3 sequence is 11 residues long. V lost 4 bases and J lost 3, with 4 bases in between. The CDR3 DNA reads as TGTGCCAGCAGTTCCGTCTACGAGCAGTACTTC. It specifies CASSSVYEQYF.

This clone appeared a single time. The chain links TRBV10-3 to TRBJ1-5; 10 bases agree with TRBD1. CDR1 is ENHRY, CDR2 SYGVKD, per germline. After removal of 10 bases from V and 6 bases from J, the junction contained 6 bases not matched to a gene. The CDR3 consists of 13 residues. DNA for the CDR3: TGTGCCAGCCGAGGGACAGGGGCTCAGCCCCAGCATTTT. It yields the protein CASRGTGAQPQHF.

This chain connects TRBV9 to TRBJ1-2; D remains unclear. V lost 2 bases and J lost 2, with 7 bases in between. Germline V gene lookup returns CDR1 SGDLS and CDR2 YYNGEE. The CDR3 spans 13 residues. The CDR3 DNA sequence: TGTGCCAGCAGCGTTGACACAAACTATGGCTACACCTTC. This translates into CASSVDTNYGYTF.

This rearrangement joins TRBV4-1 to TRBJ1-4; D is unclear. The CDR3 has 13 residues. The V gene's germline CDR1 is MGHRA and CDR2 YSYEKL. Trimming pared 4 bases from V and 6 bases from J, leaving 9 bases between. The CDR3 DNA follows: TGCGCCAGCAGCCCGATTCGAGATGAAAAACTGTTTTTT. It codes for CASSPIRDEKLFF.

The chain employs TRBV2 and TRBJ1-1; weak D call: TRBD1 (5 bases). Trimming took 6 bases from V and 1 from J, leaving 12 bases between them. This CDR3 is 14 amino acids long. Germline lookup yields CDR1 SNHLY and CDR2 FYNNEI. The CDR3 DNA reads TGTGCCAGCAGGTTAGGCAGGGAGAACACTGAAGCTTTCTTT. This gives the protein CASRLGRENTEAFF. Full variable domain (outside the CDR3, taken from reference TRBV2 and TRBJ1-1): EPEVTQTPSHQVTQMGQEVILRCVPISNHLYFYWYRQILGQKVEFLVSFYNNEISEKSEIFDDQFSVERPDGSNFTLKIRSTKLEDSAMYFCASRLGRENTEAFFGQGTRLTVV.

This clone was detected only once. CDR3 protein: CASSLGGAGQYF. The CDR3 region has the DNA TGTGCCAGCAGTTTAGGTGGGGCAGGGCAGTATTTT. The chain couples TRBV28 to TRBJ2-3; D is possibly TRBD1 (5 bases). The CDR3 runs to 12 residues. The germline V gene has CDR1 MDHEN and CDR2 SYDVKM. The germline V and J ends were trimmed by 2 bases and 11 bases, with 11 bases remaining between them. Complete variable domain (other parts from reference TRBV28 and TRBJ2-3): DVKVTQSSRYLVKRTGEKVFLECVQDMDHENMFWYRQDPGLGLRLIYFSYDVKMKEKGDIPEGYSVSREKKERFSLILESASTNQTSMYLCASSLGGAGQYFGPGTRLTVL.

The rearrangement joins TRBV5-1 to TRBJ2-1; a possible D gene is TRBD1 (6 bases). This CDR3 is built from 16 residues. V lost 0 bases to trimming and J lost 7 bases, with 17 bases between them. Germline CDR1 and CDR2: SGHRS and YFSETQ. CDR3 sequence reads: CASSLAAAGVMNEQFF. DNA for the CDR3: TGCGCCAGCAGCTTGGCCGCGGCAGGGGTAATGAATGAGCAGTTCTTC.

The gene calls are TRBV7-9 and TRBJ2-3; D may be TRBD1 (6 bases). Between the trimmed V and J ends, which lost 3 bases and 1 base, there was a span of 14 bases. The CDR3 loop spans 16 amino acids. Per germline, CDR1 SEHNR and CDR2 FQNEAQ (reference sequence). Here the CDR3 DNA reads TGTGCCAGCAGCTTGGGCACAGGGCCAGGCACAGATACGCAGTATTTT. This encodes CASSLGTGPGTDTQYF. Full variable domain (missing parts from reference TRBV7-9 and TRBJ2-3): DTGVSQNPRHKITKRGQNVTFRCDPISEHNRLYWYRQTLGQGPEFLTYFQNEAQLEKSRLLSDRFSAERPKGSFSTLEIQRTEQGDSAMYLCASSLGTGPGTDTQYFGPGTRLTVL.

The CDR3 DNA reads as TGTGCCACCAGCAGAGATGGCCCCAGCGATACCAGTCTGGATGAGCAGTTCTTC. Translated: CATSRDGPSDTSLDEQFF. This chain joins TRBV15 and TRBJ2-1; no clear D gene. This CDR3 spans 18 amino acids. The germline V gene has CDR1 LNHNV and CDR2 YYDKDF (reference sequence). Trimming stripped 0 bases from V and 8 bases from J, with 23 bases between.

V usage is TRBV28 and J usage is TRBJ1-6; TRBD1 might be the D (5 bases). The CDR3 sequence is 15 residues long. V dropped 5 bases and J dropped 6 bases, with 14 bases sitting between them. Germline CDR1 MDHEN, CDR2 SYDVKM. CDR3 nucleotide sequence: TGTGCCAGCAGTCTCCTGGGGCCCGTTAATTCACCCCTCCACTTT. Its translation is CASSLLGPVNSPLHF.